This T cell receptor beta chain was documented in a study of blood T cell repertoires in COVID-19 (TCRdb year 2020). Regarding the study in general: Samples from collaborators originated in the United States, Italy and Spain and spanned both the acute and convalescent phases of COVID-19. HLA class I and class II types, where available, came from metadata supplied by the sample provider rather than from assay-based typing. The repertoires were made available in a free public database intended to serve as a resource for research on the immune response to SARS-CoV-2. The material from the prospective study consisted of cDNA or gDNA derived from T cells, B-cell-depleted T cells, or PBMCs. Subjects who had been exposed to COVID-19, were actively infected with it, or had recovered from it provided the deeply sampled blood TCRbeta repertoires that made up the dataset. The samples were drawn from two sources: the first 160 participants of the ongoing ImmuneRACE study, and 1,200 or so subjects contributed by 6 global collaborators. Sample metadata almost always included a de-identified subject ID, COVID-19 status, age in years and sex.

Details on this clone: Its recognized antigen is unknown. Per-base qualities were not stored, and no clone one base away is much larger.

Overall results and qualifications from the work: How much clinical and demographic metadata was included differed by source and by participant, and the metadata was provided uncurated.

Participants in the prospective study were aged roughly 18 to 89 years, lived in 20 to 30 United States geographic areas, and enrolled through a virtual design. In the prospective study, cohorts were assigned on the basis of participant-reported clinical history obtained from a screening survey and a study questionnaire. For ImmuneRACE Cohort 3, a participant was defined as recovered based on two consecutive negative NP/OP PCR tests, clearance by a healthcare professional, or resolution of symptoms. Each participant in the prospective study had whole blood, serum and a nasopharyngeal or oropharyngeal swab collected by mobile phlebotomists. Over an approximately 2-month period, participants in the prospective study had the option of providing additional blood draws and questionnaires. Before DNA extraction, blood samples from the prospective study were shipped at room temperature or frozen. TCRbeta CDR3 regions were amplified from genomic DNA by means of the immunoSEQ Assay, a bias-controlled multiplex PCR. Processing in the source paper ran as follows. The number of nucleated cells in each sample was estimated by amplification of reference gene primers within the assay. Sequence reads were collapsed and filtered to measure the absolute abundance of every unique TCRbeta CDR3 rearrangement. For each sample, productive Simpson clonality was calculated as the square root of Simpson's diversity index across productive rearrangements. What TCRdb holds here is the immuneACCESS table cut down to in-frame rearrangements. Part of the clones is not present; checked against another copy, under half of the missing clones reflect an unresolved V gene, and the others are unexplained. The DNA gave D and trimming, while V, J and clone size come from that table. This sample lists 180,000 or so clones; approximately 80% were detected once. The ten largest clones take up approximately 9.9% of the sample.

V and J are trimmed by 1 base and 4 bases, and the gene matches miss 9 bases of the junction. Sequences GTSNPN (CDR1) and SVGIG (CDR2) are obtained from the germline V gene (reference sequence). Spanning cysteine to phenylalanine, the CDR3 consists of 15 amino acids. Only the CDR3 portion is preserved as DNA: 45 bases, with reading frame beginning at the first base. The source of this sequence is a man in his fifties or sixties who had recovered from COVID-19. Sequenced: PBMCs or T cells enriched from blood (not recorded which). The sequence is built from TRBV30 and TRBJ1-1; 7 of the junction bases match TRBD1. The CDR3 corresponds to CAWSGRGQKGTEAFF. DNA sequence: TGTGCCTGGAGTGGGAGGGGACAGAAGGGCACTGAAGCTTTCTTT.